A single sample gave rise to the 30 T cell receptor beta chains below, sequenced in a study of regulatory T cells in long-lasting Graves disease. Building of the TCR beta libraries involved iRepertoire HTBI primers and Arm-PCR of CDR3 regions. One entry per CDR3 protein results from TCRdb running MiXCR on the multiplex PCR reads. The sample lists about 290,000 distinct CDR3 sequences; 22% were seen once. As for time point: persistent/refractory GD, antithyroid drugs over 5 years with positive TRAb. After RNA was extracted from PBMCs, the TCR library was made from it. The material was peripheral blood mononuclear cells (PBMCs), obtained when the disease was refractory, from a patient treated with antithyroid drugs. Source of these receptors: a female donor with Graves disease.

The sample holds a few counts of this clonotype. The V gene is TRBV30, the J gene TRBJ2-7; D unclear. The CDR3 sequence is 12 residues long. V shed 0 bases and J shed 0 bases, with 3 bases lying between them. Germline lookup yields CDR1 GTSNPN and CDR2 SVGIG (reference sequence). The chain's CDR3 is CAWSVDSYEQYF. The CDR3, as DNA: TGTGCCTGGAGTGTGGACTCCTACGAGCAGTACTTC.

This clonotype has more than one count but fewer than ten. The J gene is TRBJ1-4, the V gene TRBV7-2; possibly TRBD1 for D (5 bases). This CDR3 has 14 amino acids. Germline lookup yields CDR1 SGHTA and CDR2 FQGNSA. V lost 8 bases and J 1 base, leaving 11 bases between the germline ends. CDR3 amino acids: CASARVGTNEKLFF. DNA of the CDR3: TGTGCCAGCGCCAGGGTGGGAACTAATGAAAAACTGTTTTTT.

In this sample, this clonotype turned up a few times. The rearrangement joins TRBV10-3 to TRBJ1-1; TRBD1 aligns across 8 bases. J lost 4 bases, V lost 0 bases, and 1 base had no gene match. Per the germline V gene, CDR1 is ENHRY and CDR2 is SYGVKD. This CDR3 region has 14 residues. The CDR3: CAISESTGVTEAFF. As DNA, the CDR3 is TGTGCCATCAGTGAGTCGACAGGGGTCACTGAAGCTTTCTTT.

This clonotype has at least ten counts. The CDR3 nucleotides read TGTGCCAGCAGCCTAACACAGGGACAGTCTCCCTACGAGCAGTACTTC. This gives the protein CASSLTQGQSPYEQYF. The rearrangement joins TRBV2 to TRBJ2-7; 7 bases line up with TRBD1. The CDR3 has 16 amino acids. The germline V gene has CDR1 SNHLY and CDR2 FYNNEI. Trimming removed 6 bases from V and 2 bases from J; junction bases left unmatched: 13.

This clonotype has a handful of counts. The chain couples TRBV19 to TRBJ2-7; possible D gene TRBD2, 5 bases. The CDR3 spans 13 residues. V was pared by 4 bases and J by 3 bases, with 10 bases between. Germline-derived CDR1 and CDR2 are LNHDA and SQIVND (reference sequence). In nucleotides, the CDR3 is TGTGCCAGTAGTAGTAAGAGGGACTACGAGCAGTACTTC. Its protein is CASSSKRDYEQYF.

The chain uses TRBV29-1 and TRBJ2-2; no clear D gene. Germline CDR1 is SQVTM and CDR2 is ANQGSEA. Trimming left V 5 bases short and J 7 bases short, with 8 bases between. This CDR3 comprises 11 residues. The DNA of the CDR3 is TGCAGCGTTATAGAGGACGGGGAGCTGTTTTTT. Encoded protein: CSVIEDGELFF.

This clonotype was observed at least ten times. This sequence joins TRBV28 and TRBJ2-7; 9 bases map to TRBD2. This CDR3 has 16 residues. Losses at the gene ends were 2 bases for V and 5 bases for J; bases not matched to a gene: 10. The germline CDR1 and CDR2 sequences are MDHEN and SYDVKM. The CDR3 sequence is CASSLGTGLAHHEQYF. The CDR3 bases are TGTGCCAGCAGTTTAGGGACGGGACTAGCACACCACGAGCAGTACTTC.

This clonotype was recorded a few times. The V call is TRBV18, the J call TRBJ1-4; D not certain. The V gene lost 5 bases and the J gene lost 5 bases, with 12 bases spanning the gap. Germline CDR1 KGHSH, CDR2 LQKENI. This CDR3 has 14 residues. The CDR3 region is CASSAGRANEKLFF. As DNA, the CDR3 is TGTGCCAGCTCAGCTGGACGGGCAAATGAAAAACTGTTTTTT.

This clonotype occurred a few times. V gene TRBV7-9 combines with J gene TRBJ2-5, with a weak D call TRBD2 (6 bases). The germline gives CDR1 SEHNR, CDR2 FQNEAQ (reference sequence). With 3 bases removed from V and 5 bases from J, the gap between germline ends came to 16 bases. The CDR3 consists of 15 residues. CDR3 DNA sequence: TGTGCCAGCAGCTTGTTTAGCGGTGGCGTGGAGACCCAGTACTTC. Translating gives CASSLFSGGVETQYF.

CDR3 protein: CASSNRVYDYEQYF. DNA for the CDR3: TGTGCCAGCAGTAACCGGGTCTACGACTACGAGCAGTACTTC. The rearrangement uses TRBV6-1 and TRBJ2-7; D is undetermined. V was shortened by 5 bases and J by 3 bases, with 14 bases between the two germline ends. The CDR3 totals 14 residues. CDR1 and CDR2 from the germline V gene are MNHNS and SASEGT.

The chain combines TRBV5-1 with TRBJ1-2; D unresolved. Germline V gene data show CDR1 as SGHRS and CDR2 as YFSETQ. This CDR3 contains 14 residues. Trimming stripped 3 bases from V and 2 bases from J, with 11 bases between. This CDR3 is CASSWQDGNYGYTF. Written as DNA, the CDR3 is TGCGCCAGCAGCTGGCAGGACGGGAACTATGGCTACACCTTC. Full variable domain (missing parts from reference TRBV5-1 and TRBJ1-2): KAGVTQTPRYLIKTRGQQVTLSCSPISGHRSVSWYQQTPGQGLQFLFEYFSETQRNKGNFPGRFSGRQFSNSRSEMNVSTLELGDSALYLCASSWQDGNYGYTFGSGTRLTVV.

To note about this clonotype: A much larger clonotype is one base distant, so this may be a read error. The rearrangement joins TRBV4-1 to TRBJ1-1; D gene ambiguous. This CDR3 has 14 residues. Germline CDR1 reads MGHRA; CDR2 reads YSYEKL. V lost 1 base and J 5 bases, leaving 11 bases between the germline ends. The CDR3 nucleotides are TGCGCCAGCAGCCAAGCAGCAAACCAGACTGAAGCTTTCTTT. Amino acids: CASSQAANQTEAFF.

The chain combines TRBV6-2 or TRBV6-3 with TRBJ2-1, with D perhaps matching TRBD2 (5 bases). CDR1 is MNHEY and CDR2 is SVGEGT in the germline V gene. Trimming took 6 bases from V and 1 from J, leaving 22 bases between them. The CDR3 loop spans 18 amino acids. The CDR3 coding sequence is TGTGCCAGCAGGACTCCCCTGGTGGGAGCGGCGTCCTACAATGAGCAGTTCTTC. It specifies CASRTPLVGAASYNEQFF.

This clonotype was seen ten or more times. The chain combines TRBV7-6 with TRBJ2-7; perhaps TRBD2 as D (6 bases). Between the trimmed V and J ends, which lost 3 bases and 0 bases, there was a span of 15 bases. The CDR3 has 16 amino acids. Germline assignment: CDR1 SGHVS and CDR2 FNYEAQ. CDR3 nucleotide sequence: TGTGCCAGCAGCTTGTTAGGGACTTTAAGCTCCTACGAGCAGTACTTC. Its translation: CASSLLGTLSSYEQYF.

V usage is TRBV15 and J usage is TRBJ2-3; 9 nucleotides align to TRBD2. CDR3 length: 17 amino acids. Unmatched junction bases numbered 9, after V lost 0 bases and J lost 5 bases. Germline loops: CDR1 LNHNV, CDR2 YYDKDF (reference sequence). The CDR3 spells CATSRDKAVAGVDTQYF. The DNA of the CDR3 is TGTGCCACCAGCAGAGATAAGGCGGTAGCGGGAGTAGATACGCAGTATTTT. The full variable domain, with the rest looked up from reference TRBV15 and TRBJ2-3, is DAMVIQNPRYQVTQFGKPVTLSCSQTLNHNVMYWYQQKSSQAPKLLFHYYDKDFNNEADTPDNFQSRRPNTSFCFLDIRSPGLGDTAMYLCATSRDKAVAGVDTQYFGPGTRLTVL.

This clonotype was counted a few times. The CDR3 loop is CASSRQLGTSGIGSQFF. CDR3 nucleotide sequence: TGTGCCAGCAGCCGTCAACTAGGGACTAGCGGGATCGGTTCGCAGTTCTTC. This chain uses TRBV12-3 or TRBV12-4 with TRBJ2-1, with 13 bases matching TRBD2. This CDR3 has 17 amino acids. V gave up 6 bases and J gave up 12 bases; unmatched junction bases: 17.

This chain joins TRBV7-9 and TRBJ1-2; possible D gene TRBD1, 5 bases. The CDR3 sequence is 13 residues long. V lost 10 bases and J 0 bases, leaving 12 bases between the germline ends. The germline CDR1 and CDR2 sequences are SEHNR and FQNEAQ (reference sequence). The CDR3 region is CAIGEGTNYGYTF. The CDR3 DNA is TGTGCCATTGGGGAGGGGACTAACTATGGCTACACCTTC.

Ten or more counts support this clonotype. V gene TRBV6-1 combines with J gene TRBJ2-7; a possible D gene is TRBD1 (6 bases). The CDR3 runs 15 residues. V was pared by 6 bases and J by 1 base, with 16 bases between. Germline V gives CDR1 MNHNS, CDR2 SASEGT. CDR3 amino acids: CASRNHGQPSYEQYF. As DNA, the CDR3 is TGTGCCAGCAGGAACCACGGACAGCCGTCCTACGAGCAGTACTTC.

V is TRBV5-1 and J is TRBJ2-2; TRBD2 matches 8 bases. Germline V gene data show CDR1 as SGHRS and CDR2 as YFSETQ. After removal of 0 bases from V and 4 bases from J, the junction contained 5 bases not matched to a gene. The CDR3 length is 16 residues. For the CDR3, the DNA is TGCGCCAGCAGCTTGGTCGGGAGGGGCTTCACCGGGGAGCTGTTTTTT. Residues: CASSLVGRGFTGELFF.

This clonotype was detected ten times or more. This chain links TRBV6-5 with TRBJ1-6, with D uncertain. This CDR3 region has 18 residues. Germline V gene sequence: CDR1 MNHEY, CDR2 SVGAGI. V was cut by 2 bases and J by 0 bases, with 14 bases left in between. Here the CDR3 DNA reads TGTGCCAGCAGTTACGGGAGCCTCGGAAGCTCCTATAATTCACCCCTCCACTTT. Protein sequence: CASSYGSLGSSYNSPLHF.

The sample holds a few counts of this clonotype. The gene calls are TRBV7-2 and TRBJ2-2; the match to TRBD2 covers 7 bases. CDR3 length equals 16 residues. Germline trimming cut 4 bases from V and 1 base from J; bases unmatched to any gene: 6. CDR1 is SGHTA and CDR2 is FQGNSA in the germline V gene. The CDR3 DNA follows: TGTGCCAGCAGCTCCGCACCTAGCGGGAACACCGGGGAGCTGTTTTTT. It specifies CASSSAPSGNTGELFF.

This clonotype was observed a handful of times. The chain's CDR3 is CAWSPTLGVGYTF. CDR3 DNA sequence: TGTGCCTGGAGTCCAACATTAGGGGTCGGCTACACCTTC. The chain is built from TRBV30 and TRBJ1-2, with D tentatively TRBD1 (5 bases). Per germline, CDR1 GTSNPN and CDR2 SVGIG (reference sequence). The V gene lost 2 bases and the J gene lost 8 bases, with 15 bases spanning the gap. This CDR3 is built from 13 residues.

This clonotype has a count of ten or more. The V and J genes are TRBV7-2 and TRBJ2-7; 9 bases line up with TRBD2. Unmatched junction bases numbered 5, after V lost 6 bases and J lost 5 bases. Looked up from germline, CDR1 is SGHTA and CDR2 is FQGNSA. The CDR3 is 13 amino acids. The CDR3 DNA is TGTGCCAGCAGACCACTAGCGGGTCACGAGCAGTACTTC. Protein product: CASRPLAGHEQYF.

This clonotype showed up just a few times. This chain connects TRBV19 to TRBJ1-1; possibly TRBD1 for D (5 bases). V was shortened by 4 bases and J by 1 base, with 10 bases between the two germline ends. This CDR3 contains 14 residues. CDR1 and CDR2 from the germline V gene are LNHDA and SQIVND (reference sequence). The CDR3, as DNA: TGTGCCAGTAGTACACAGGTGGGGAACACTGAAGCTTTCTTT. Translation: CASSTQVGNTEAFF.

In DNA form, the CDR3 reads TGCGCCAGCAGCTTGGGGTACGGATCCTCTGGAAACACCATATATTTT. As protein: CASSLGYGSSGNTIYF. The chain recombines TRBV5-1 with TRBJ1-3, with D hard to call. Per the germline V gene, CDR1 is SGHRS and CDR2 is YFSETQ. Trimming cost V 0 bases and J 0 bases, with 10 bases left between them. This CDR3 comprises 16 residues.

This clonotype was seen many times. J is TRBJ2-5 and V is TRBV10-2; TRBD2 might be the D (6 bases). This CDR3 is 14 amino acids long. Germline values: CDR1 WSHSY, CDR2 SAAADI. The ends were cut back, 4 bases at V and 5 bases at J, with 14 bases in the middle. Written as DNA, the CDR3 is TGCGCCAGCAGTGCCCAGGAGGGTGGGGAGACCCAGTACTTC. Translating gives CASSAQEGGETQYF.

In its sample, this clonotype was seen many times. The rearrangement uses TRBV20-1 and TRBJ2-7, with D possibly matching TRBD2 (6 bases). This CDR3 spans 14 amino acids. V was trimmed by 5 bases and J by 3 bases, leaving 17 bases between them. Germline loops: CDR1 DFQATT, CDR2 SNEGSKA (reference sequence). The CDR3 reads CSAPRLEGFYEQYF. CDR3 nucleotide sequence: TGCAGTGCTCCCCGACTGGAGGGCTTCTACGAGCAGTACTTC.

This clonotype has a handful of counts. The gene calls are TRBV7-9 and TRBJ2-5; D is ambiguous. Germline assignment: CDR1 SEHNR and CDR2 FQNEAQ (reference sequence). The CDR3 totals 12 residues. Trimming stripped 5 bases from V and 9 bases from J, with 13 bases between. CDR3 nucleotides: TGTGCCAGCAGCGTCGGCGATGGGTCCCAGTACTTC. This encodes CASSVGDGSQYF.

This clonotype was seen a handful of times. The CDR3 nucleotides read TGTGCCATCAGTGAGTCTGACTACACCTACGAGCAGTACTTC. It translates to CAISESDYTYEQYF. The chain employs TRBV10-3 and TRBJ2-7; perhaps TRBD2 as D (5 bases). V was pared by 0 bases and J by 2 bases, with 8 bases between. This CDR3 is 14 amino acids long. In germline, CDR1 is ENHRY, CDR2 SYGVKD.

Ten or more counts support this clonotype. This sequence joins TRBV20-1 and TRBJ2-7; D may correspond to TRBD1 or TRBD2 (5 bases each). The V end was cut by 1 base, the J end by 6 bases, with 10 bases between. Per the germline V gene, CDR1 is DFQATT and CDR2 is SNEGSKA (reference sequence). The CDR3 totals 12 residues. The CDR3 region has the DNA TGCAGTGCTAGAGGGGTGGGACGCGAGCAGTACTTC. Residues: CSARGVGREQYF.